Below, 11 T cell receptor beta chains from the same sample are listed, as sequenced in a study of OX40 agonist ivuxolimab in advanced cancers. Produced via immunoSEQ multiplex PCR; TCRdb's table is partial and in-frame only. The profile shows about 64,000 clones, around 84% of them singletons. The source material was CD4+ or CD8+ T cells sorted from blood, sampled in a trial of the OX40 agonist ivuxolimab. Receptors were obtained from an adult with an advanced solid tumor such as melanoma, head and neck, liver or kidney cancer.

CDR3 nucleotides: TGTGCCAGCACCCTGACAGGGACCGGGGAGCTGTTTTTT. Residues: CASTLTGTGELFF. The chain uses TRBV27 and TRBJ2-2; 7 bases are shared with TRBD1. Germline CDR1 and CDR2: MNHEY and SMNVEV (reference sequence). Trimming cost V 7 bases and J 5 bases; bases outside gene matches: 4. This CDR3 spans 13 amino acids.

V is TRBV7-9 and J is TRBJ2-1; a possible D gene is TRBD1 (6 bases). The V gene lost 5 bases and the J gene lost 10 bases, with 27 bases spanning the gap. Germline V gene sequence: CDR1 SEHNR, CDR2 FQNEAQ (reference sequence). The CDR3 extends over 17 amino acids. The chain's CDR3 is CASSTLGYRGLRGEQFF. The CDR3 DNA is TGTGCCAGCAGCACATTGGGATATAGGGGGTTGAGGGGAGAGCAGTTCTTC.

The chain couples TRBV6-1 to TRBJ2-7; 8 bases fit TRBD1. This CDR3 comprises 12 residues. After removal of 6 bases from V and 2 bases from J, the junction contained 0 bases not matched to a gene. From germline, CDR1 is MNHNS and CDR2 SASEGT. CDR3 sequence reads: CASRQGAYEQYF. CDR3 DNA sequence: TGTGCCAGCAGACAGGGGGCCTACGAGCAGTACTTC.

This clone was seen once. This sequence joins TRBV5-5 and TRBJ2-7; 8 positions agree with TRBD2. The CDR3 is 14 residues long. Germline assignment: CDR1 SGHKS and CDR2 YYEKEE (reference sequence). J lost 3 bases, V lost 1 base, and 3 bases had no gene match. The CDR3 protein is CASSLRAGGYEQYF. Written as DNA, the CDR3 is TGTGCCAGCAGCTTGAGGGCGGGAGGCTACGAGCAGTACTTC.

V gene TRBV2 combines with J gene TRBJ1-1; 11 bases fit TRBD1. The CDR3 spans 16 residues. Germline CDR1 is SNHLY and CDR2 is FYNNEI. V lost 5 bases to trimming and J lost 0 bases; unmatched junction nucleotides: 5. The DNA for the CDR3 is TGTGCCAGCAGTCCTAGGACAGGGGGCATGAACACTGAAGCTTTCTTT. Encoded protein: CASSPRTGGMNTEAFF.

This clone has only one observation. The J gene is TRBJ2-3, the V gene TRBV5-1; TRBD2 agrees at 8 bases. This CDR3 is built from 14 residues. V lost 4 bases and J lost 4; bases outside the gene matches: 5. Looked up from germline, CDR1 is SGHRS and CDR2 is YFSETQ. CDR3 loop: CASSLSGAADTQYF. The DNA of the CDR3 is TGCGCCAGCAGCCTTAGCGGGGCGGCAGATACGCAGTATTTT.

The V gene is TRBV6-1, the J gene TRBJ1-3; the D gene is possibly TRBD1 (5 bases). V dropped 2 bases and J dropped 7 bases, with 9 bases sitting between them. CDR1 MNHNS and CDR2 SASEGT come from the germline V gene. The CDR3 consists of 13 residues. CDR3 DNA: TGTGCCAGCAGTGAAAGTAAGGGGAACACCATATATTTT. This gives the protein CASSESKGNTIYF.

The rearrangement joins TRBV7-3 to TRBJ1-2, with D uncertain. This CDR3 comprises 13 residues. Trimming removed 2 bases at V and 7 bases at J, with 11 bases between. Germline V gives CDR1 SGHTA, CDR2 FQGTGA. The CDR3 DNA reads TGTGCCAGCAGCTTATTCGTTATGAGTGGCTACACCTTC. This gives the protein CASSLFVMSGYTF.

J is TRBJ1-1 and V is TRBV7-9; 7 bases agree with TRBD1. CDR3 length equals 12 residues. V lost 2 bases to trimming and J lost 11 bases; unmatched junction nucleotides: 5. The germline V gene has CDR1 SEHNR and CDR2 FQNEAQ (reference sequence). CDR3 nucleotide sequence: TGTGCCAGCAGCTTATCCGACAGGGCTGCTTTCTTT. This translates into CASSLSDRAAFF.

The chain uses TRBV6-1 and TRBJ1-4; D gene unclear. Germline V gene data show CDR1 as MNHNS and CDR2 as SASEGT. This CDR3 comprises 11 residues. The germline V and J ends were trimmed by 3 bases and 11 bases, with 7 bases remaining between them. In DNA, the CDR3 is TGTGCCAGCAGTGAGGTTGATAAACTGTTTTTT. Translated: CASSEVDKLFF.

The chain is built from TRBV5-1 and TRBJ1-6, with 9 bases matching TRBD1. The germline CDR1 and CDR2 sequences are SGHRS and YFSETQ. V was clipped by 4 bases and J by 7 bases; unmatched bases: 6. The CDR3 runs to 15 residues. CDR3 nucleotides: TGCGCCAGCAGCGCGGGACAGGGTCCCAATTCACCCCTCCACTTT. Translation: CASSAGQGPNSPLHF.